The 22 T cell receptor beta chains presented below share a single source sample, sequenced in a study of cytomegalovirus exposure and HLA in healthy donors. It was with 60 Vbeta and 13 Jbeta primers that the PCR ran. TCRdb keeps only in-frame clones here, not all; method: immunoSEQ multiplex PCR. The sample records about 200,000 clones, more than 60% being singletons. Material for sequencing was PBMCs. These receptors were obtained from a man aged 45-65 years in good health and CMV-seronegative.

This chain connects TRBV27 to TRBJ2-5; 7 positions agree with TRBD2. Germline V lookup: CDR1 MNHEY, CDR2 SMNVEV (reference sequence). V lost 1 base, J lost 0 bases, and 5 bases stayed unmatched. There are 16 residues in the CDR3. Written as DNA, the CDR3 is TGTGCCAGCAGTTTATTGGCTAGCGGTAACCAAGAGACCCAGTACTTC. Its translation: CASSLLASGNQETQYF.

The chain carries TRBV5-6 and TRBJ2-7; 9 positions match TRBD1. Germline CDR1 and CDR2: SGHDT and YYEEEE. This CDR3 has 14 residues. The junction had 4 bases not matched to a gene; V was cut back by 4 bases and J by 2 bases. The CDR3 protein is CASSVRDRAYEQYF. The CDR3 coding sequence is TGTGCCAGCAGCGTCCGGGACAGGGCCTACGAGCAGTACTTC.

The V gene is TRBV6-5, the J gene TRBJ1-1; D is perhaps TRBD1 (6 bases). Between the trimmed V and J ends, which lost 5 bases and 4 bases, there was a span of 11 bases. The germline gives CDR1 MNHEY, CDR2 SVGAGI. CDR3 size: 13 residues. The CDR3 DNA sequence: TGTGCCAGCAGTCCGGACAGAATCACTGAAGCTTTCTTT. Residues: CASSPDRITEAFF.

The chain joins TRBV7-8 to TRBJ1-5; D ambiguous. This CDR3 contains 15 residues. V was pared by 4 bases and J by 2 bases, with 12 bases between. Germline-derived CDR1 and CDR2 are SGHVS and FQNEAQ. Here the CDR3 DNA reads TGTGCCAGCAGCTCCGAGGGAACGGGCAATCAGCCCCAGCATTTT. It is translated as CASSSEGTGNQPQHF. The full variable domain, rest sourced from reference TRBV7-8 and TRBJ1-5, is GAGVSQSPRYKVAKRGQDVALRCDPISGHVSLFWYQQALGQGPEFLTYFQNEAQLDKSGLPSDRFFAERPEGSVSTLKIQRTQQEDSAVYLCASSSEGTGNQPQHFGDGTRLSIL.

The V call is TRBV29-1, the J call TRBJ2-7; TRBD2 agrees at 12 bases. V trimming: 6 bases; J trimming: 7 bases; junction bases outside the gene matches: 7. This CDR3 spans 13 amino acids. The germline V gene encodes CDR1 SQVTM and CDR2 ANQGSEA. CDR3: CSVGGTSGQEQYF. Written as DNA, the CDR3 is TGCAGCGTCGGGGGGACTAGCGGGCAGGAGCAGTACTTC.

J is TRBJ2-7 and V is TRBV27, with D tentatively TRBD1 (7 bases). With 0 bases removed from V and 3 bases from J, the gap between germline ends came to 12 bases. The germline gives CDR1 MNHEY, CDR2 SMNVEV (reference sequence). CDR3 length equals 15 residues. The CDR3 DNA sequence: TGTGCCAGCAGTTTATCTTCAGGGGGACTCTACGAGCAGTACTTC. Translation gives CASSLSSGGLYEQYF.

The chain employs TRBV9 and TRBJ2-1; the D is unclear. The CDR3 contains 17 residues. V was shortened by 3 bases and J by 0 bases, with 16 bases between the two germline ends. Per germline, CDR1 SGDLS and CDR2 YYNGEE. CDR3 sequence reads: CASSGYLRSSSYNEQFF. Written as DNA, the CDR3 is TGTGCCAGCAGCGGATACCTCAGGTCGAGCTCCTACAATGAGCAGTTCTTC.

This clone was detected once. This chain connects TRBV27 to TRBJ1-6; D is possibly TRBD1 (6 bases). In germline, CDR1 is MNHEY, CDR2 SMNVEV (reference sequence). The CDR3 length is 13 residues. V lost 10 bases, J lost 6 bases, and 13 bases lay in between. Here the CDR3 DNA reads TGTGCCACTATGGGGGGGCTTAATTCACCCCTCCACTTT. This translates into CATMGGLNSPLHF.

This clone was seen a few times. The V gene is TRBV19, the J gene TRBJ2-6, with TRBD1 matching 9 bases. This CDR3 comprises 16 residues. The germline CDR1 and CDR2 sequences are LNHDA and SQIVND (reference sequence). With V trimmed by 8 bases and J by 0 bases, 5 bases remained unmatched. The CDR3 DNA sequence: TGTGCCAGTTCGACAGGGGGTCGCTCTGGGGCCAACGTCCTGACTTTC. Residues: CASSTGGRSGANVLTF. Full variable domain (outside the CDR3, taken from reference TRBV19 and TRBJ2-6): DGGITQSPKYLFRKEGQNVTLSCEQNLNHDAMYWYRQDPGQGLRLIYYSQIVNDFQKGDIAEGYSVSREKKESFPLTVTSAQKNPTAFYLCASSTGGRSGANVLTFGAGSRLTVL.

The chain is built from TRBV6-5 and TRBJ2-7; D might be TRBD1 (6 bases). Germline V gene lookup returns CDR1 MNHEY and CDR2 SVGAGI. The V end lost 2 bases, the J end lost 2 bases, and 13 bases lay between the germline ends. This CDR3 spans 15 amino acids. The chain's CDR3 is CASSYRGGQTYEQYF. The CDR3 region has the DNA TGTGCCAGCAGTTACCGTGGTGGACAGACCTACGAGCAGTACTTC.

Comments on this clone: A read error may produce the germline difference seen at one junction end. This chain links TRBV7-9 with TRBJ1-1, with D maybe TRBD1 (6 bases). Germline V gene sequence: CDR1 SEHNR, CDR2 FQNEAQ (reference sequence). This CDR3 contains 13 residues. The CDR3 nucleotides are TGTTCCAGCAGCTTAGCGCAGGGGACTGAAGCTTTCTTT. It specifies CSSSLAQGTEAFF.

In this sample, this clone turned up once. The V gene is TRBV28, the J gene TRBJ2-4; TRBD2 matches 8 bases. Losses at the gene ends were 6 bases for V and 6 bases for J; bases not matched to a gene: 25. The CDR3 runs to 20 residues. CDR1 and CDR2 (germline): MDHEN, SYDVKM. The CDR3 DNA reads TGTGCCAGCAGCTCGAGGTGGGACGGGAGGGCCTCCAACTTGAGAAACATTCAGTACTTC. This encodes CASSSRWDGRASNLRNIQYF.

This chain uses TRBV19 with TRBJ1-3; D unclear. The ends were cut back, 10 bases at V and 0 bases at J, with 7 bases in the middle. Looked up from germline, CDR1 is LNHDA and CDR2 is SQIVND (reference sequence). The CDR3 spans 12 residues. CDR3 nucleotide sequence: TGTGCCACCTCGTACTCTGGAAACACCATATATTTT. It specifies CATSYSGNTIYF.

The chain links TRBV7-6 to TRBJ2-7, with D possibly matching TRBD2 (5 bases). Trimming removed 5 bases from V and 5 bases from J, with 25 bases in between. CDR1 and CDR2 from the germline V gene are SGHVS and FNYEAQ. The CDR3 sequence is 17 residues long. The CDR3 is CASSPPLGEGRTHEQYF. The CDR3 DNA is TGTGCCAGCAGCCCCCCGCTCGGAGAGGGTAGAACCCACGAGCAGTACTTC.

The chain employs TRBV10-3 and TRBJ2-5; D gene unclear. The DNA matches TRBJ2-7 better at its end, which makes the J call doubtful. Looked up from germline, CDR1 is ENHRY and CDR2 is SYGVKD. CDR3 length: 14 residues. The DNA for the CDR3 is TGTGCCATCAGTGACCCGACTGGAGACTACGAGCAGTACTTC. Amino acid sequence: CAISDPTGDYEQYF.

For the CDR3, the DNA is TGTGCCAGCTCAAGGGACAGGGGGCAGCTAGCGGGAGACTCTGGCGGCACAGATACGCAGTATTTT. It is translated as CASSRDRGQLAGDSGGTDTQYF. This chain joins TRBV18 and TRBJ2-3; 12 bases are a match to TRBD1. The V gene end was trimmed by 5 bases and the J gene end by 1 base; junction bases not matched to a gene: 22. The CDR3 consists of 22 residues. Germline loops: CDR1 KGHSH, CDR2 LQKENI.

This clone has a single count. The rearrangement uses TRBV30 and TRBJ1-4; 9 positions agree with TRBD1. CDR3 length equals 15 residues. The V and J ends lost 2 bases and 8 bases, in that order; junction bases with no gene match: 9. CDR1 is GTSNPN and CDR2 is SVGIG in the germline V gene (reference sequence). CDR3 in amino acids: CAWSKTGTGREKLFF. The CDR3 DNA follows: TGTGCCTGGAGTAAAACCGGGACAGGGCGCGAAAAACTGTTTTTT.

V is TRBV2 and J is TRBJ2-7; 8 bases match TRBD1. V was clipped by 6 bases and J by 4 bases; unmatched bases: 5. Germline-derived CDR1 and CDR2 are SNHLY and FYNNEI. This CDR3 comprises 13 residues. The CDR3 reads CASRGQGAYEQYF. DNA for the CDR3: TGTGCCAGCAGAGGGCAGGGGGCATACGAGCAGTACTTC.

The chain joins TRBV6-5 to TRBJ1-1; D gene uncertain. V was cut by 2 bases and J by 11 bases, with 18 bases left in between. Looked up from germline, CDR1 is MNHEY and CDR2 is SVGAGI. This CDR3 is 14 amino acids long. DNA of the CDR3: TGTGCCAGCAGTTACCACCGACAATCTTTGACGGCTTTCTTT. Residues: CASSYHRQSLTAFF.

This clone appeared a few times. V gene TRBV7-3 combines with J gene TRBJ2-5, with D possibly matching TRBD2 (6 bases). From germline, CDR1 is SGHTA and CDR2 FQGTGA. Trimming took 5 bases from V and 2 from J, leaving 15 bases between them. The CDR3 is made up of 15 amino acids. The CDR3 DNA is TGTGCCAGCAGCCAAATGTCGGGGGAGCAAGAGACCCAGTACTTC. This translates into CASSQMSGEQETQYF.

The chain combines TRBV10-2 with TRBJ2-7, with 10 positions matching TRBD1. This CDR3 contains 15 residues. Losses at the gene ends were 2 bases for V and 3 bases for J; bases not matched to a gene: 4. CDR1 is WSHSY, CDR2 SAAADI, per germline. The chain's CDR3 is CASSEADRGIYEQYF. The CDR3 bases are TGCGCCAGCAGTGAGGCGGACAGGGGGATCTACGAGCAGTACTTC.

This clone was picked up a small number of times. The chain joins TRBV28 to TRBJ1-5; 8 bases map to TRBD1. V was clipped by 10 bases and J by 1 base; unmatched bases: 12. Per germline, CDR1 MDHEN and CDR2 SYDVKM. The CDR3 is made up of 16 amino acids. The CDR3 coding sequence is TGTGCCATCAACTCCCCAAGACAGGGGAGCAATCAGCCCCAGCATTTT. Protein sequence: CAINSPRQGSNQPQHF.